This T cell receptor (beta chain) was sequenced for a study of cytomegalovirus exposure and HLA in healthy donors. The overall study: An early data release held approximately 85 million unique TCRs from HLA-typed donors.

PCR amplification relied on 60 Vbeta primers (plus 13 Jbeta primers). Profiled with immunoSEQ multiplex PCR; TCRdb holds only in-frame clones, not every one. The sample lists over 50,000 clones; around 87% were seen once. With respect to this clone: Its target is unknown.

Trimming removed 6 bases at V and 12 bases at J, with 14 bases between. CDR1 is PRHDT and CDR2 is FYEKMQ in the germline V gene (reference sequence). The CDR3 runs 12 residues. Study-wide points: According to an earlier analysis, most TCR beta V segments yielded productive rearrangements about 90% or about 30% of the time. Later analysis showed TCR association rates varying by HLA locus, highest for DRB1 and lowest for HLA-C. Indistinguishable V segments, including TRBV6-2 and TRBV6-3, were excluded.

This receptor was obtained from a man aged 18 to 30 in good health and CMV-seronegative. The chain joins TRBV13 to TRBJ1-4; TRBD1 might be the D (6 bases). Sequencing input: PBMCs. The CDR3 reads CASSHRVGELFF. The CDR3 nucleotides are TGTGCCAGCAGTCACAGGGTGGGCGAACTGTTTTTT. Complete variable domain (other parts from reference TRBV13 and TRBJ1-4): AAGVIQSPRHLIKEKRETATLKCYPIPRHDTVYWYQQGPGQDPQFLISFYEKMQSDKGSIPDRFSAQQFSDYHSELNMSSLELGDSALYFCASSHRVGELFFGSGTQLSVL.